This TCR beta chain was obtained from a study of T cell repertoires in aging, cancer and after chemotherapy (dated by TCRdb to 2018 to 2020). Study-wide context: Donors were distributed across six age groups ranging from 30 or younger to 70 or older, with at least three individuals included per group. Healthy donor control TCR repertoires were recorded over several months to years and showed clear clonal overlap across re-sampling. The study profiled peripheral blood TCR beta repertoires from healthy donors and cancer patients to examine immunoaging and T cell reconstitution after chemotherapy. Alongside under 100 healthy donors serving as a reference group, the cohort included some 220 cancer patients, of whom some 94 had hematological cancers and 124 had solid cancers. In total, the full dataset held about 8.8 million TCR reads. Paper-wide results and their limitations: In both cancer cohorts, median generation probability rose over the chemotherapy interval, which suggests that the repertoire was reconstituted through rebound thymic output. It was noted by the authors that conclusions about immunological memory after chemotherapy cannot be drawn from the repertoire data. In healthy donors, the drop in TCR diversity with age came mainly from a loss of richness, whereas in cancer patients a loss of evenness also played a part. Significantly lower blood TCR diversity and higher clonality were observed in untreated patients with hematological or solid cancers than in age-matched healthy donors.

Rearranged TRB sequences spanning V, D and J segments were amplified in a multiplex touch-down PCR with a mixed TRB-A/B primer pool. Illumina adapters and sample indices were added to the amplicons in two consecutive PCR reactions performed with Phusion HS II polymerase. The amplicons were purified from gel with the NucleoSpin Gel and PCR Clean-up kit and then assessed with Qubit and an Agilent 2100 Bioanalyzer. The libraries were sequenced on an Illumina MiSeq with 600-cycle, single-indexed, paired-end runs. The authors processed their data as follows. MiXCR versions 2.12 and 3.0.5 were used to process TRB sequences. Each unique CDR3 nucleotide sequence was treated as one clone, and only productive sequences with two or more reads were kept. The repertoire metrics were Shannon diversity, evenness, clonality (defined as one minus evenness), and alpha-parameterized diversity profiles covering alpha 0 to 5. The IGoR algorithm was used to calculate generation probabilities for clones in the paired samples taken before and after chemotherapy. Starting from the raw public reads, TCRdb applied fastp trimming at Q25, assembled clones with MiXCR and retained in-frame beta chains. CDR3 protein sequences are deduplicated, and each keeps its most common genes and DNA. The V and J calls follow TCRdb's processing rather than the paper's. This sample is represented by roughly 600 distinct CDR3 sequences; roughly 50% of them were singletons. The ten largest clonotypes hold less than 30% of the sample.

This clonotype is deemed medium-sized (0.01 to 0.1%). There is no known antigen for this receptor. Base-call qualities are not available, and no considerably larger clone is one nucleotide away. Instead of sorted cells or RNA, genomic DNA extracted from peripheral blood served as the source for amplifying TCR beta rearrangements. Spanning cysteine to phenylalanine, the CDR3 consists of 13 amino acids. Of all the DNA, just the CDR3 is kept, 39 bases in frame from base 1. A distance of 12 bases separates the germline ends of V and J, which lose 7 bases and 3 bases respectively. CDR1 and CDR2, looked up from the germline V gene (reference sequence), are SEHNR and FQNEAQ.

In this chain, TRBV7-9 is recombined with TRBJ1-1; a tentative D match to TRBD1 spans 5 bases. This TCR was recovered from a human donor in good health. The sequenced material came from blood. The nucleotide sequence is TGTGCCAGCAAACATTGGGGACACACTGAAGCTTTCTTT. Protein translation: CASKHWGHTEAFF.